This note documents a single T cell receptor (beta chain) sequence. Antigen unknown. Measured with immunoSEQ multiplex PCR; TCRdb has only the in-frame clones, and not every one. The sample lists about 15,000 clones, more than 90% occurring once. The data stem from a study of T cells and Merkel cell carcinoma outcomes. Study-wide results and limits: In Merkel cell carcinoma, repertoire and T-cell density reportedly predicted outcomes.

The CDR3 totals 17 residues. Trimming cost V 1 base and J 2 bases, with 18 bases left between them. Germline V gene lookup returns CDR1 LNHDA and CDR2 SQIVND (reference sequence). The receptor was derived from a human donor with Merkel cell carcinoma. The sample taken for sequencing was tumor tissue from Merkel cell carcinoma. The chain joins TRBV19 to TRBJ2-7, with D perhaps being TRBD1 or TRBD2 (5 bases each). The CDR3 region is CASSIAVLRGATYEQYF. CDR3 in DNA: TGTGCCAGTAGTATAGCGGTGTTGAGGGGAGCCACCTACGAGCAGTACTTC.